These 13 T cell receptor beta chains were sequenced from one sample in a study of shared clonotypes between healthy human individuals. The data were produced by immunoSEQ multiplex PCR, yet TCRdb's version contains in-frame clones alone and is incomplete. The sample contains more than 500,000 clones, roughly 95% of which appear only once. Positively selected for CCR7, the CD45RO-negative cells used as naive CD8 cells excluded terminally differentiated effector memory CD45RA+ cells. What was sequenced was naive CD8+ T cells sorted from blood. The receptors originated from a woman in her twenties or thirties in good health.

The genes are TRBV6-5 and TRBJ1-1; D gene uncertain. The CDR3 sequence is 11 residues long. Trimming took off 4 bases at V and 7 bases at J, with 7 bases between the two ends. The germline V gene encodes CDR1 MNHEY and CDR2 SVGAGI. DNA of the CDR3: TGTGCCAGCAGTTCGGGGATTGAAGCTTTCTTT. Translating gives CASSSGIEAFF.

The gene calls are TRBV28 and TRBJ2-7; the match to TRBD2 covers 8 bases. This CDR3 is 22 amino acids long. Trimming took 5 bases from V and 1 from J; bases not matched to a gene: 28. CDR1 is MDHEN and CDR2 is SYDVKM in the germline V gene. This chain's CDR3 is CASSPLPGPGRQTSARSYEQYF. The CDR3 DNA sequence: TGTGCCAGCAGTCCACTACCCGGCCCGGGACGGCAGACTAGCGCACGATCCTACGAGCAGTACTTC.

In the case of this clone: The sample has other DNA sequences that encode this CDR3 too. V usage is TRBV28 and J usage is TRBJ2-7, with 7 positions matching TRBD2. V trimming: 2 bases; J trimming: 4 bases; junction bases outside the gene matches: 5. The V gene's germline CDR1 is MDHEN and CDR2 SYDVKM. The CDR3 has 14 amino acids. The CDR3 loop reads CASSLAGDGYEQYF. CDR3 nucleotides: TGTGCCAGCAGTTTAGCGGGAGATGGATACGAGCAGTACTTC.

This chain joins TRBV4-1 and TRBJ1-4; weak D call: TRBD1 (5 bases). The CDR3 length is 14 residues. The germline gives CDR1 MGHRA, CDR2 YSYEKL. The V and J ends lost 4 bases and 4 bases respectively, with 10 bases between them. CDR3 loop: CASSPGPNNEKLFF. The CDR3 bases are TGCGCCAGCAGCCCGGGGCCTAATAATGAAAAACTGTTTTTT.

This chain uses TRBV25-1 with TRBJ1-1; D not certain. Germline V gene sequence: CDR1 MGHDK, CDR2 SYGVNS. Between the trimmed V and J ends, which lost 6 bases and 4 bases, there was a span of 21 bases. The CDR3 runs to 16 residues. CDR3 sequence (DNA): TGTGCCAGCAGCCCCCATTGGAAGAGCTTGGGCACTGAAGCTTTCTTT. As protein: CASSPHWKSLGTEAFF.

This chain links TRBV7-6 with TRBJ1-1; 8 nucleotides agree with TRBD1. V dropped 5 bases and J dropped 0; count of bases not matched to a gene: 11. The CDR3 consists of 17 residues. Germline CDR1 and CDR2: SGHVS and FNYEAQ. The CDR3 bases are TGTGCCAGCAGCCGGACAGGGACTGGCAGAGTGAACACTGAAGCTTTCTTT. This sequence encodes CASSRTGTGRVNTEAFF.

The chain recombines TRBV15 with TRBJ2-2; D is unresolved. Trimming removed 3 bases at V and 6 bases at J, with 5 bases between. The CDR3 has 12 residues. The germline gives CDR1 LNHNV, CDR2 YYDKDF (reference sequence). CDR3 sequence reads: CATSSVAGELFF. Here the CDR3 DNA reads TGTGCCACCAGCAGCGTTGCCGGGGAGCTGTTTTTT.

The CDR3: CASSVGSTGKSYNEQFF. The CDR3 nucleotides are TGTGCCAGCAGCGTAGGTTCCACGGGTAAGTCCTACAATGAGCAGTTCTTC. This chain connects TRBV9 to TRBJ2-1; D remains ambiguous. Looked up from germline, CDR1 is SGDLS and CDR2 is YYNGEE. V lost 0 bases, J lost 1 base, and 14 bases lay in between. This CDR3 region has 17 residues.

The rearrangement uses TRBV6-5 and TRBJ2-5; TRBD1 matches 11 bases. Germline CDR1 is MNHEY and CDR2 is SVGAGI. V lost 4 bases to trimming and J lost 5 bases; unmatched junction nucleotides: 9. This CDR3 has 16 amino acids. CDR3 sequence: CASSFSGTGGFETQYF. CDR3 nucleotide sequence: TGTGCCAGCAGTTTTTCCGGGACAGGGGGATTTGAGACCCAGTACTTC.

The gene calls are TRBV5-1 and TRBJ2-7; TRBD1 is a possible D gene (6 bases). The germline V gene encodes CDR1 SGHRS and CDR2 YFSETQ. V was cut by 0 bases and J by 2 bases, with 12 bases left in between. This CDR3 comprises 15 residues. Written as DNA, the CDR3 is TGCGCCAGCAGCTTGGTGGGGGCTAGCCCCTACGAGCAGTACTTC. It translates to CASSLVGASPYEQYF. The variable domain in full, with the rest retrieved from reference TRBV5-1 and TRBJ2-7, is KAGVTQTPRYLIKTRGQQVTLSCSPISGHRSVSWYQQTPGQGLQFLFEYFSETQRNKGNFPGRFSGRQFSNSRSEMNVSTLELGDSALYLCASSLVGASPYEQYFGPGTRLTVT.

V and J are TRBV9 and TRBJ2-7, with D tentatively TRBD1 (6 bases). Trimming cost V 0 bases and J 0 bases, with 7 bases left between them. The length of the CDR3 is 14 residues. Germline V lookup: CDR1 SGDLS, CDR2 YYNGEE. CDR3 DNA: TGTGCCAGCAGCGTAGAGGACAGCTCCTACGAGCAGTACTTC. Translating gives CASSVEDSSYEQYF.

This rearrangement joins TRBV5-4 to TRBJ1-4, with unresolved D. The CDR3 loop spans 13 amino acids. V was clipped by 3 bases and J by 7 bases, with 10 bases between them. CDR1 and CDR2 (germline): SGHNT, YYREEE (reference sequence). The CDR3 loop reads CASSSRLSEKLFF. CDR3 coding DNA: TGTGCCAGCAGCTCCAGACTAAGTGAAAAACTGTTTTTT.

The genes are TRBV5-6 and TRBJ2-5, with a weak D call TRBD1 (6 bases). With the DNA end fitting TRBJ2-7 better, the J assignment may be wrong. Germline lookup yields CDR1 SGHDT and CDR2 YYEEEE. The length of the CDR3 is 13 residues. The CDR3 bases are TGTGCCAGCAGCTTGGGTACAGGGACCGAGCAGTACTTC. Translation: CASSLGTGTEQYF.